Included here is one T cell receptor (beta chain) sequence, with context. Antigen unknown. The protocol was immunoSEQ multiplex PCR, while the TCRdb copy is restricted to in-frame clones and leaves out a portion. The data hold 440,000 or so clones, with less than 95% observed a single time. Treatment noted: roughly 18 received Ad26.COV2.S at low or high dose, single or two shots; roughly five received placebo; per-sample allocation not given. Each sample was drawn 63 days after the first injection (of vaccine or placebo). A Boston adult aged 18-55 years was the donor. The study used a vaccine consisting of an Ad26 vector that expressed Wuhan-strain SARS-CoV-2 spike. This sample stems from a study of Ad26.COV2.S vaccination and SARS-CoV-2 variants. The study, taken as a whole, reports: Vaccinees and placebo recipients showed similar non-spike TCR breadth. Analyses that measured TCR breadth and depth may have underestimated total T cell responses.

The V gene's germline CDR1 is SGHRS and CDR2 YFSETQ. This CDR3 has 16 amino acids. V gave up 4 bases and J gave up 2 bases; unmatched junction bases: 11. The sample was peripheral blood, taken in a trial of Ad26.COV2.S vaccine versus placebo. The rearrangement links TRBV5-1 to TRBJ1-2, with TRBD1 identical over 7 bases. This TCR came from a person aged 18-60 years who received the Ad26.COV2.S COVID-19 vaccine or a placebo. The CDR3 DNA is TGCGCCAGCAGCGTGGGCCAGGGGGATGGAAACTATGGCTACACCTTC. It translates to CASSVGQGDGNYGYTF. Full variable domain (rest looked up from reference TRBV5-1 and TRBJ1-2): KAGVTQTPRYLIKTRGQQVTLSCSPISGHRSVSWYQQTPGQGLQFLFEYFSETQRNKGNFPGRFSGRQFSNSRSEMNVSTLELGDSALYLCASSVGQGDGNYGYTFGSGTRLTVV.